The 30 T cell receptor beta chains below all came from one sample that was sequenced in a study of identical twins (dated by TCRdb to 2016 to 2018). The library relied on 5' RACE. The instrument was an Illumina HiSeq 2000. TCRdb cleaned the public reads at Q25 with fastp, built clones with MiXCR and kept in-frame beta chains. A single entry per CDR3 protein holds the most common genes and DNA from its merged rows. In this sample the table shows over 200,000 distinct CDR3 sequences, more than 9% of which occur a single time. The ten largest make up approximately 9.1% of the sample. Sequencing was carried out using memory T cells sorted from blood. Explained via the paper, the cell subset or site label denotes: CD45RO+ enriched T cells. These receptors were taken from a man in his forties or fifties in good health.

This clonotype was observed many times. The chain couples TRBV28 to TRBJ1-3; tentatively, D is TRBD1 (5 bases). Trimming removed 1 base at V and 0 bases at J, with 10 bases between. The CDR3 contains 16 residues. From germline, CDR1 is MDHEN and CDR2 SYDVKM. The CDR3 DNA is TGTGCCAGCAGTTTATTAGGGACCAGCTCTGGAAACACCATATATTTT. Its protein product is CASSLLGTSSGNTIYF.

This clonotype was seen at least ten times. V and J are TRBV5-1 and TRBJ1-3; D not resolved. Germline CDR1 reads SGHRS; CDR2 reads YFSETQ. Trimming removed 0 bases from V and 2 bases from J, with 9 bases in between. The CDR3 is 15 residues long. CDR3 loop: CASSLGQATGNTIYF. In DNA, the CDR3 is TGCGCCAGCAGCTTGGGGCAGGCAACTGGAAACACCATATATTTT.

The chain combines TRBV27 with TRBJ1-1; 8 bases agree with TRBD1. Looked up from germline, CDR1 is MNHEY and CDR2 is SMNVEV (reference sequence). Trimming cost V 5 bases and J 1 base; bases outside gene matches: 12. The CDR3 sequence is 17 residues long. The CDR3 here is CASSPSWTGLGNTEAFF. CDR3 sequence (DNA): TGTGCCAGCAGTCCGTCTTGGACAGGGTTGGGGAACACTGAAGCTTTCTTT.

The rearrangement joins TRBV6-2 or TRBV6-3 to TRBJ2-6, with 8 bases that match TRBD1. The junction had 11 bases not matched to a gene; V was cut back by 6 bases and J by 4 bases. Per the germline V gene, CDR1 is MNHEY and CDR2 is SVGEGT. This CDR3 has 17 residues. The CDR3 DNA is TGTGCCAGCAGCCCTAGACAGGGGAGAACCGGGGCCAACGTCCTGACTTTC. Translated, it gives CASSPRQGRTGANVLTF.

This clonotype was picked up a small number of times. The CDR3 is CASSPWDIVYEQYF. The CDR3 bases are TGTGCCAGCAGCCCCTGGGACATTGTTTACGAGCAGTACTTC. V and J are TRBV7-2 and TRBJ2-7; D possibly corresponds to TRBD1 (6 bases). V was trimmed by 5 bases and J by 4 bases, leaving 15 bases between them. This CDR3 comprises 14 residues. The V gene's germline CDR1 is SGHTA and CDR2 FQGNSA. Combining the CDR3 with reference TRBV7-2 and TRBJ2-7 gives the whole variable domain GAGVSQSPSNKVTEKGKDVELRCDPISGHTALYWYRQSLGQGLEFLIYFQGNSAPDKSGLPSDRFSAERTGGSVSTLTIQRTQQEDSAVYLCASSPWDIVYEQYFGPGTRLTVT.

DNA of the CDR3: TGTGCCAGCAGCTTACAGGGTCTTAGCAGTGAGCAGTACTTC. Protein sequence: CASSLQGLSSEQYF. The chain employs TRBV5-6 and TRBJ2-7; possible D gene TRBD1, 6 bases. V was pared by 2 bases and J by 7 bases, with 16 bases between. The germline V gene has CDR1 SGHDT and CDR2 YYEEEE. The CDR3 length is 14 residues.

This clonotype has just a few counts. V gene TRBV4-3 combines with J gene TRBJ1-1; 7 bases are a match to TRBD1. From germline, CDR1 is LGHNA and CDR2 YSLEER. V shed 0 bases and J 12 bases; nucleotides not matched to a gene: 10. The CDR3 extends over 14 amino acids. This chain's CDR3 is CASSQDPRTGGTFF. The CDR3 region has the DNA TGCGCCAGCAGCCAAGATCCCCGGACAGGCGGAACTTTCTTT.

This clonotype was observed at least ten times. CDR3 protein: CSARDNTDNFYEQYF. The CDR3 DNA is TGCAGTGCTAGAGATAACACGGATAACTTCTACGAGCAGTACTTC. The chain has TRBV20-1 and TRBJ2-7; D gene ambiguous. V was clipped by 0 bases and J by 3 bases, with 15 bases between them. The CDR3 runs 15 residues. Germline values: CDR1 DFQATT, CDR2 SNEGSKA (reference sequence).

This clonotype appeared a few times. This sequence joins TRBV9 and TRBJ2-5; 10 positions agree with TRBD2. CDR3 length equals 14 residues. CDR1 and CDR2 from the germline V gene are SGDLS and YYNGEE. The junction had 1 base not matched to a gene; V was cut back by 0 bases and J by 5 bases. CDR3 nucleotides: TGTGCCAGCAGCGTAGGTAGCGGGGGGGAGACCCAGTACTTC. Its translation: CASSVGSGGETQYF.

This clonotype was detected only a few times. V and J are TRBV29-1 and TRBJ2-3; 9 bases are a match to TRBD1. The CDR3 runs to 13 residues. From germline, CDR1 is SQVTM and CDR2 ANQGSEA. Losses at the gene ends were 7 bases for V and 3 bases for J; bases not matched to a gene: 5. The CDR3 protein is CSGIGQGTDTQYF. In nucleotides, the CDR3 is TGCAGCGGTATTGGACAGGGGACAGATACGCAGTATTTT.

The chain couples TRBV18 to TRBJ2-5; maybe TRBD1 (6 bases). CDR3 size: 13 residues. Per germline, CDR1 KGHSH and CDR2 LQKENI. V was pared by 3 bases and J by 3 bases, with 8 bases between. CDR3 nucleotides: TGTGCCAGCTCACCGTGGACAGAAGAGACCCAGTACTTC. Translation: CASSPWTEETQYF.

This clonotype was seen only a few times. The rearrangement uses TRBV6-2 or TRBV6-3 and TRBJ2-1; D call uncertain. This CDR3 has 18 amino acids. Germline CDR1 is MNHEY and CDR2 is SVGEGT. Trimming took 0 bases from V and 0 from J, leaving 15 bases between them. As DNA, the CDR3 is TGTGCCAGCAGTTACTCTAGTCTGACGCCCAGCTCCTACAATGAGCAGTTCTTC. Residues: CASSYSSLTPSSYNEQFF.

In this sample, this clonotype turned up many times. The V gene is TRBV6-2 or TRBV6-3, the J gene TRBJ2-7; D remains unclear. The CDR3 covers 15 residues. Germline V lookup: CDR1 MNHEY, CDR2 SVGEGT. V lost 2 bases to trimming and J lost 2 bases, with 13 bases between them. CDR3 bases: TGTGCCAGCAGTTACGGCACTTCGTCTACCTACGAGCAGTACTTC. This encodes CASSYGTSSTYEQYF.

The chain uses TRBV7-2 and TRBJ2-2; 8 bases match TRBD2. The V gene end was trimmed by 5 bases and the J gene end by 4 bases; junction bases not matched to a gene: 9. Germline-derived CDR1 and CDR2 are SGHTA and FQGNSA. This CDR3 comprises 16 residues. The CDR3 DNA sequence: TGTGCCAGCAGCCCGAGATGGAGCGGGGGCACCGGGGAGCTGTTTTTT. Its translation: CASSPRWSGGTGELFF.

This clonotype was detected ten times or more. The chain combines TRBV27 with TRBJ2-3; 7 positions match TRBD2. The CDR3 loop spans 13 amino acids. In germline, CDR1 is MNHEY, CDR2 SMNVEV (reference sequence). Unmatched junction bases numbered 1, after V lost 3 bases and J lost 4 bases. The CDR3 coding sequence is TGTGCCAGCAGTTTCCTAGCGGCAGATACGCAGTATTTT. Encoded protein: CASSFLAADTQYF.

This chain uses TRBV16 with TRBJ1-4, with no clear D. CDR3 length equals 12 residues. CDR1 KGHSY and CDR2 FQNENV come from the germline V gene. Trimming took 4 bases from V and 8 from J, leaving 8 bases between them. The CDR3 protein is CASSPRREKLFF. DNA of the CDR3: TGTGCCAGCAGCCCCCGTCGGGAAAAACTGTTTTTT.

This chain joins TRBV5-1 and TRBJ1-1; perhaps TRBD1 as D (6 bases). CDR1 is SGHRS and CDR2 is YFSETQ in the germline V gene. V lost 4 bases and J lost 4, with 14 bases in between. The CDR3 contains 14 residues. DNA for the CDR3: TGCGCCAGCAGCCGCGAAGGGGGGACCACTGAAGCTTTCTTT. Translated, it gives CASSREGGTTEAFF.

Worth noting for this clonotype: One base away lies a much larger clone, so this may be a sequencing read error. The rearrangement joins TRBV4-3 to TRBJ2-7, with 11 bases identical to TRBD2. The germline V gene has CDR1 LGHNA and CDR2 YSLEER. The V gene end was trimmed by 2 bases and the J gene end by 7 bases; junction bases not matched to a gene: 7. The CDR3 spans 15 residues. The CDR3 bases are TGCGCCAGCAGCCAAAAGGTAGCGGGAGGGGTGGAGCAGTACTTC. Protein product: CASSQKVAGGVEQYF.

The chain combines TRBV6-5 with TRBJ2-1; perhaps TRBD2 as D (5 bases). Germline values: CDR1 MNHEY, CDR2 SVGAGI. V lost 6 bases, J lost 9 bases, and 12 bases lay in between. This CDR3 contains 12 residues. The CDR3 reads CASRKPRGEQFF. The CDR3 DNA reads TGTGCCAGCAGAAAACCACGGGGTGAGCAGTTCTTC.

This clonotype was observed a handful of times. The chain recombines TRBV6-1 with TRBJ2-7; D perhaps matches TRBD2 (5 bases). V was pared by 6 bases and J by 0 bases, with 12 bases between. CDR3 length equals 14 residues. Per the germline V gene, CDR1 is MNHNS and CDR2 is SASEGT. The CDR3 loop reads CASSIGRDSYEQYF. The CDR3 nucleotides are TGTGCCAGCAGCATCGGTCGGGACTCCTACGAGCAGTACTTC.

This clonotype appeared many times. V gene TRBV18 combines with J gene TRBJ2-5, with D possibly being TRBD2 (6 bases). Trimming removed 6 bases from V and 3 bases from J, with 17 bases in between. CDR3 size: 15 residues. Germline CDR1 KGHSH, CDR2 LQKENI. The CDR3 region is CASSLRAGTKETQYF. CDR3 DNA: TGTGCCAGCTCGCTCCGGGCGGGGACGAAAGAGACCCAGTACTTC.

This clonotype was detected ten times or more. This sequence joins TRBV9 and TRBJ2-7; 7 bases line up with TRBD2. The CDR3 loop spans 16 amino acids. Germline V gene lookup returns CDR1 SGDLS and CDR2 YYNGEE. V was clipped by 3 bases and J by 0 bases; unmatched bases: 9. CDR3 in amino acids: CASSAGGSPSSYEQYF. The CDR3 DNA reads as TGTGCCAGCAGCGCGGGGGGTAGTCCGAGCTCCTACGAGCAGTACTTC.

V is TRBV5-1 and J is TRBJ2-7; either TRBD1 or TRBD2 may fit D (5 bases each). CDR3 length: 16 residues. Germline CDR1 reads SGHRS; CDR2 reads YFSETQ. The V gene lost 0 bases and the J gene lost 2 bases, with 15 bases spanning the gap. CDR3 sequence reads: CASSLGVGTLTYEQYF. The CDR3 DNA is TGCGCCAGCAGCTTGGGAGTTGGGACGTTAACCTACGAGCAGTACTTC.

This clonotype was observed a handful of times. The chain carries TRBV20-1 and TRBJ2-3; D is uncertain. Germline CDR1 reads DFQATT; CDR2 reads SNEGSKA (reference sequence). CDR3 length: 13 residues. Trimming took 6 bases from V and 2 from J, leaving 12 bases between them. The CDR3 protein is CSALLNPTDTQYF. The CDR3 region has the DNA TGCAGTGCATTACTAAACCCCACAGATACGCAGTATTTT.

V usage is TRBV7-6 and J usage is TRBJ1-1, with D perhaps matching TRBD1 (5 bases). The CDR3 is made up of 15 amino acids. CDR1 and CDR2 from the germline V gene are SGHVS and FNYEAQ. V gave up 6 bases and J gave up 6 bases, with 20 bases separating them. CDR3 nucleotides: TGTGCCAGCAGGAGGACAACAGGACGGGGGGCTGAAGCTTTCTTT. This encodes CASRRTTGRGAEAFF.

This clonotype came up many times. The rearrangement joins TRBV7-8 to TRBJ2-2, with 8 bases matching TRBD2. From germline, CDR1 is SGHVS and CDR2 FQNEAQ. V lost 5 bases to trimming and J lost 7 bases; unmatched junction nucleotides: 18. This CDR3 is 18 amino acids long. Here the CDR3 DNA reads TGTGCCAGCAGCCCATCGCAGGGTGGGACTAGAGGTCTCGGGGAGCTGTTTTTT. This translates into CASSPSQGGTRGLGELFF.

This clonotype has a count of ten or more. CDR3 sequence: CASSQDPSGSYNEQFF. The CDR3, as DNA: TGTGCCAGCAGCCAAGATCCCAGCGGGAGCTACAATGAGCAGTTCTTC. The V and J genes are TRBV3-1 and TRBJ2-1; 8 nucleotides align to TRBD2. With V trimmed by 0 bases and J by 3 bases, 4 bases remained unmatched. Germline CDR1 LGHDT, CDR2 YNNKEL (reference sequence). The CDR3 length is 16 residues.

This clonotype was observed many times. The J gene is TRBJ1-2, the V gene TRBV5-5; 12 bases are shared with TRBD1. Germline V CDR1 and CDR2: SGHKS, YYEKEE (reference sequence). This CDR3 comprises 17 residues. The V segment lost 0 bases and the J segment 5 bases; nucleotides outside the gene matches: 8. The CDR3 DNA sequence: TGTGCCAGCAGCTTGGATTTGGGGACAGGGGGCGTTTATGGCTACACCTTC. Protein product: CASSLDLGTGGVYGYTF.

This clonotype was counted many times. The genes are TRBV20-1 and TRBJ1-2, with D possibly matching TRBD1 (6 bases). Germline V lookup: CDR1 DFQATT, CDR2 SNEGSKA (reference sequence). The CDR3 runs 14 residues. Trimming took off 6 bases at V and 6 bases at J, with 20 bases between the two ends. The CDR3 is CSAVLDSGGHGYTF. The CDR3 DNA follows: TGCAGTGCAGTTCTCGACAGTGGGGGGCATGGCTACACCTTC.

This clonotype was recorded many times. The CDR3 loop is CASSLEHRTGELFF. The CDR3 DNA reads TGTGCCAGCAGCTTAGAACACCGCACCGGGGAGCTGTTTTTT. The chain is built from TRBV7-2 and TRBJ2-2; D gene unclear. Germline-derived CDR1 and CDR2 are SGHTA and FQGNSA. V was pared by 1 base and J by 4 bases, with 7 bases between. There are 14 residues in the CDR3.